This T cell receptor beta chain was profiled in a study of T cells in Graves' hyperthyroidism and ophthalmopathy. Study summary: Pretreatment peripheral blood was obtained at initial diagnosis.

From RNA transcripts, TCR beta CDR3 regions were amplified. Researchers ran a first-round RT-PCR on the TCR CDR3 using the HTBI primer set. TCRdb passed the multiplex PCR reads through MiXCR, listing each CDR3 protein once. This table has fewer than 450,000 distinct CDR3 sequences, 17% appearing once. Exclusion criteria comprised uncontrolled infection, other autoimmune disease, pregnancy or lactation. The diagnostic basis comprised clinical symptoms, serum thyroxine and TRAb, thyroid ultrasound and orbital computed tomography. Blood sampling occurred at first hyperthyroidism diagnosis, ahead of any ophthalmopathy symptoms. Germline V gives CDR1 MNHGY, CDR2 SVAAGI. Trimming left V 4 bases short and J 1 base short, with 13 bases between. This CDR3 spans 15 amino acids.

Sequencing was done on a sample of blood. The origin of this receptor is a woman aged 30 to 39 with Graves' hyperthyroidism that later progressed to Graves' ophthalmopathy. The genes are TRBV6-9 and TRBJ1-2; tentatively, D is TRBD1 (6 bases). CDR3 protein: CASSSLDRLNYGYTF. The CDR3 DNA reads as TGTGCCAGCAGTTCCTTAGACAGGCTTAACTATGGCTACACCTTC.